This T cell receptor (beta chain) was sequenced in a study of T cells after yellow fever vaccination. Study-level points and caveats: It was a small share of clonotypes that appeared in both CD4 and CD8 compartments.

As TCR cDNA was made by 5'RACE template switching, a universal primer site and UMIs were added. TCRdb recomputed calls from the 5' RACE reads with MiXCR, one row per CDR3 protein. The table shows hundreds of thousands of distinct CDR3 sequences, with approximately 15% occurring only once. In the case of this clonotype: The target antigen is unknown.

The CDR3 contains 13 residues. Trimming removed 5 bases at V and 4 bases at J, with 14 bases between. The germline CDR1 and CDR2 sequences are DFQATT and SNEGSKA (reference sequence). This receptor was obtained from a man under 40 who received the YFV17D yellow fever vaccine. Specimen: PBMCs, collected on the day of the yellow fever booster vaccination. V and J are TRBV20-1 and TRBJ2-5; the D is unclear. The CDR3 loop reads CSAPTEPLETQYF. The CDR3 DNA sequence: TGCAGTGCTCCAACTGAACCCCTAGAGACCCAGTACTTC.